Listed below are T cell receptor beta chains from one sample, sequenced in a study of blood T cell repertoires in COVID-19. Here immunoSEQ multiplex PCR was the method, and the copy in TCRdb shows in-frame clones only, minus some. This table holds about 340,000 clones, 80% to 95% found once. Sequencing was carried out using PBMCs or T cells enriched from blood (not recorded which). Receptors originate from a woman aged 25 to 39 who had recovered from COVID-19. CDR3s include the opening cysteine and the closing phenylalanine or tryptophan.

V gene | CDR3 protein
TRBV11-3 | CASSLLRGGPYEQYF
TRBV28 | CASSTSTGLTYNEQFF
TRBV6-5 | CASSTGLEQYF
TRBV9 | CASSLQAGGGTGELFF
TRBV30 | CAWSVSVGYEQYF
TRBV7-3 | CASSPGDRRYNEQFF
TRBV28 | CASSLGQGGYTF
TRBV6-5 | CASSRGQSNTEAFF
TRBV7-2 | CASSLNGGGSYGYTF
TRBV6-2/TRBV6-3 | CASRPTGGWSYEQYF
TRBV6-5 | CASSLAGGETQYF
TRBV15 | CATSSVVGGSVLSYTF
TRBV3-1/TRBV3-2 | CASSQGGQGALGYTF
TRBV27 | CASGWWGEETQYF
TRBV7-3 | CASSPQANTGELFF
TRBV28 | CATSDRGNTIYF
TRBV11-2 | CASTPGTAQGKLFF